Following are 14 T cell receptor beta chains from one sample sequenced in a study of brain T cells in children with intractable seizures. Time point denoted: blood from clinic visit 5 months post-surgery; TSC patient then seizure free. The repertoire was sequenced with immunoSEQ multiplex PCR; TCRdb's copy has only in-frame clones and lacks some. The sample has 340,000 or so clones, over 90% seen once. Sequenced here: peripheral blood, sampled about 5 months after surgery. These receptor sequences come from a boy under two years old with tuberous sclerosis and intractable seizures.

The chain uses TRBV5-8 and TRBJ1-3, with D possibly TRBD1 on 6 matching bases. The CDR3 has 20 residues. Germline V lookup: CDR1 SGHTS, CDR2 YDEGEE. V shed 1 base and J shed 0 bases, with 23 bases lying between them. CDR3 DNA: TGTGCCAGCAGCTTGAGGTTCCCAGGGGATGAGGCTCTCTCTGGAAACACCATATATTTT. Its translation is CASSLRFPGDEALSGNTIYF.

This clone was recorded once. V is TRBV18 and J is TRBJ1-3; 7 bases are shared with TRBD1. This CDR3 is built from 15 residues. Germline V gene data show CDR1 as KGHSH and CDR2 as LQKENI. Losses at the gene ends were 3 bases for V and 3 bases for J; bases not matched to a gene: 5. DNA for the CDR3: TGTGCCAGCTCACCCCAGGGACAGCGTGGAAACACCATATATTTT. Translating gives CASSPQGQRGNTIYF. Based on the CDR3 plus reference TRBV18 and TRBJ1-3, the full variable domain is NAGVMQNPRHLVRRRGQEARLRCSPMKGHSHVYWYRQLPEEGLKFMVYLQKENIIDESGMPKERFSAEFPKEGPSILRIQQVVRGDSAAYFCASSPQGQRGNTIYFGEGSWLTVV.

The CDR3 region is CASRLRGAYEQYF. In DNA, the CDR3 is TGTGCCAGCAGATTACGGGGGGCCTACGAGCAGTACTTC. The V and J genes are TRBV7-8 and TRBJ2-7; TRBD2 agrees at 7 bases. V lost 6 bases and J lost 2; bases outside the gene matches: 4. Germline-derived CDR1 and CDR2 are SGHVS and FQNEAQ. The CDR3 consists of 13 residues.

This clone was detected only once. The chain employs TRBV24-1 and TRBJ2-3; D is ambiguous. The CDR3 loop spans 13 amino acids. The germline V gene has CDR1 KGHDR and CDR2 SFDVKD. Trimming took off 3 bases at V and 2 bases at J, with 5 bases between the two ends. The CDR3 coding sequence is TGTGCCACCAGTGATGGGTCCACAGATACGCAGTATTTT. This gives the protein CATSDGSTDTQYF.

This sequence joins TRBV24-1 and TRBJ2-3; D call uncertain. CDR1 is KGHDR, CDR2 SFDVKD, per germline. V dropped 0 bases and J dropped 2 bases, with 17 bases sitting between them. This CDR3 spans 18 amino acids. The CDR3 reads CATSDLPSFDPDTDTQYF. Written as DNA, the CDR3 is TGTGCCACCAGTGATTTGCCTAGTTTTGATCCCGACACAGATACGCAGTATTTT.

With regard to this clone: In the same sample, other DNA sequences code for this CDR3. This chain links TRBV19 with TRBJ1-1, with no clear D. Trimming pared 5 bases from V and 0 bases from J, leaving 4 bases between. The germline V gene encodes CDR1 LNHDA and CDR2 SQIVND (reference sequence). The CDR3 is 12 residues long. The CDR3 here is CASSLLNTEAFF. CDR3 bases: TGTGCCAGTAGTCTATTGAACACTGAAGCTTTCTTT.

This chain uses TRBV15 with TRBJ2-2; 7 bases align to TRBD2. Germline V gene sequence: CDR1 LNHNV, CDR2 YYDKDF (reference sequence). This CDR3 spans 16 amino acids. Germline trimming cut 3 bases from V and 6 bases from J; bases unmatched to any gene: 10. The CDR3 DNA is TGTGCCACCAGCAGGGGGGACTATAACGGGCCCGGGGAGCTGTTTTTT. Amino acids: CATSRGDYNGPGELFF.

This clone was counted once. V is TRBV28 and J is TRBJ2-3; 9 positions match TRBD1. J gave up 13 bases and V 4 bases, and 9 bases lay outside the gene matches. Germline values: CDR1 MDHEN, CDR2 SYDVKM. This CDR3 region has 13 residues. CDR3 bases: TGTGCCAGCAGTTCCTCGGACAGGGGAAAAAAGTATTTT. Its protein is CASSSSDRGKKYF.

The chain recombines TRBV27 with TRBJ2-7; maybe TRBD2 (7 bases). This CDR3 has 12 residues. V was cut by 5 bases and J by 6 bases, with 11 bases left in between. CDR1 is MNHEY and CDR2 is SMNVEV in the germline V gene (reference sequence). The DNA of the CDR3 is TGTGCCAGCAGTCCGGGGGGCTCCGAGCAGTACTTC. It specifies CASSPGGSEQYF.

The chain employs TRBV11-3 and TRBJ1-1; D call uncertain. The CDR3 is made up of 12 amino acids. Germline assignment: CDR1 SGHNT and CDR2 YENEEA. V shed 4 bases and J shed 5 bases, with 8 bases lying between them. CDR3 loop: CASSWGGTEAFF. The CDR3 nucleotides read TGTGCCAGCAGCTGGGGAGGGACTGAAGCTTTCTTT.

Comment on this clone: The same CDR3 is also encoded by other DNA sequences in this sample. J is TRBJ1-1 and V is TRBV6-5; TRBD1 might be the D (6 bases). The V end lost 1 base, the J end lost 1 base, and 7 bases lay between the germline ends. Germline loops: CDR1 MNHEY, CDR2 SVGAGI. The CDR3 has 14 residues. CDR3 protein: CASSYLGQNTEAFF. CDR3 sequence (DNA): TGTGCCAGCAGTTACTTGGGACAGAACACTGAAGCTTTCTTT.

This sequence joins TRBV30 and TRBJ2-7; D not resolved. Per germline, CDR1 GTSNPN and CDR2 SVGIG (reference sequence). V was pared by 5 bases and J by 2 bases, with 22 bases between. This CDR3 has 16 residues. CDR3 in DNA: TGTGCCTGGGGGAACTCCGTCTCCGCGCCTACCTACGAGCAGTACTTC. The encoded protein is CAWGNSVSAPTYEQYF. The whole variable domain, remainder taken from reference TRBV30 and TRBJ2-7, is SQTIHQWPATLVQPVGSPLSLECTVEGTSNPNLYWYRQAAGRGLQLLFYSVGIGQISSEVPQNLSASRPQDRQFILSSKKLLLSDSGFYLCAWGNSVSAPTYEQYFGPGTRLTVT.

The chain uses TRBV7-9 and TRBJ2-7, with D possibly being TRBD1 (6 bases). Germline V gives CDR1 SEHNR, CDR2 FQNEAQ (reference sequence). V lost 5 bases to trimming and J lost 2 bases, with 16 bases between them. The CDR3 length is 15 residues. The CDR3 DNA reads TGTGCCAGCAGCCCCGGGACAATCGATCCCTACGAGCAGTACTTC. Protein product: CASSPGTIDPYEQYF.

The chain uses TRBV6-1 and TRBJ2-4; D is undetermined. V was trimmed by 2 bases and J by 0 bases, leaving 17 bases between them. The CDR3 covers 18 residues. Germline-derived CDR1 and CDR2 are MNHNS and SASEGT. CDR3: CASSERFPARLAKNIQYF. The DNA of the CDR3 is TGTGCCAGCAGTGAACGATTCCCAGCGCGCCTAGCCAAAAACATTCAGTACTTC.